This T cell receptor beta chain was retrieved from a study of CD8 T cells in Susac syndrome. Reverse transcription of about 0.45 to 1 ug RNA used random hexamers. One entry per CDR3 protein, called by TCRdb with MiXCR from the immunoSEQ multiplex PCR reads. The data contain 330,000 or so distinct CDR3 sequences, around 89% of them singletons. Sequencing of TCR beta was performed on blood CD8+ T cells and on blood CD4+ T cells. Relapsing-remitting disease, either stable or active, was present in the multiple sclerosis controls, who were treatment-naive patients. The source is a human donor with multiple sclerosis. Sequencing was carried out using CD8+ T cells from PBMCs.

CDR3 residues: CASSEMRTGLSDTQYF. The CDR3 region has the DNA TGTGCCAGCAGTGAAATGAGGACAGGGTTGTCAGATACGCAGTATTTT. The V call is TRBV6-1, the J call TRBJ2-3; 8 nucleotides line up with TRBD1. The CDR3 sequence is 16 residues long. J was trimmed by 4 bases and V by 2 bases; bases with no gene match: 8. Germline lookup yields CDR1 MNHNS and CDR2 SASEGT.